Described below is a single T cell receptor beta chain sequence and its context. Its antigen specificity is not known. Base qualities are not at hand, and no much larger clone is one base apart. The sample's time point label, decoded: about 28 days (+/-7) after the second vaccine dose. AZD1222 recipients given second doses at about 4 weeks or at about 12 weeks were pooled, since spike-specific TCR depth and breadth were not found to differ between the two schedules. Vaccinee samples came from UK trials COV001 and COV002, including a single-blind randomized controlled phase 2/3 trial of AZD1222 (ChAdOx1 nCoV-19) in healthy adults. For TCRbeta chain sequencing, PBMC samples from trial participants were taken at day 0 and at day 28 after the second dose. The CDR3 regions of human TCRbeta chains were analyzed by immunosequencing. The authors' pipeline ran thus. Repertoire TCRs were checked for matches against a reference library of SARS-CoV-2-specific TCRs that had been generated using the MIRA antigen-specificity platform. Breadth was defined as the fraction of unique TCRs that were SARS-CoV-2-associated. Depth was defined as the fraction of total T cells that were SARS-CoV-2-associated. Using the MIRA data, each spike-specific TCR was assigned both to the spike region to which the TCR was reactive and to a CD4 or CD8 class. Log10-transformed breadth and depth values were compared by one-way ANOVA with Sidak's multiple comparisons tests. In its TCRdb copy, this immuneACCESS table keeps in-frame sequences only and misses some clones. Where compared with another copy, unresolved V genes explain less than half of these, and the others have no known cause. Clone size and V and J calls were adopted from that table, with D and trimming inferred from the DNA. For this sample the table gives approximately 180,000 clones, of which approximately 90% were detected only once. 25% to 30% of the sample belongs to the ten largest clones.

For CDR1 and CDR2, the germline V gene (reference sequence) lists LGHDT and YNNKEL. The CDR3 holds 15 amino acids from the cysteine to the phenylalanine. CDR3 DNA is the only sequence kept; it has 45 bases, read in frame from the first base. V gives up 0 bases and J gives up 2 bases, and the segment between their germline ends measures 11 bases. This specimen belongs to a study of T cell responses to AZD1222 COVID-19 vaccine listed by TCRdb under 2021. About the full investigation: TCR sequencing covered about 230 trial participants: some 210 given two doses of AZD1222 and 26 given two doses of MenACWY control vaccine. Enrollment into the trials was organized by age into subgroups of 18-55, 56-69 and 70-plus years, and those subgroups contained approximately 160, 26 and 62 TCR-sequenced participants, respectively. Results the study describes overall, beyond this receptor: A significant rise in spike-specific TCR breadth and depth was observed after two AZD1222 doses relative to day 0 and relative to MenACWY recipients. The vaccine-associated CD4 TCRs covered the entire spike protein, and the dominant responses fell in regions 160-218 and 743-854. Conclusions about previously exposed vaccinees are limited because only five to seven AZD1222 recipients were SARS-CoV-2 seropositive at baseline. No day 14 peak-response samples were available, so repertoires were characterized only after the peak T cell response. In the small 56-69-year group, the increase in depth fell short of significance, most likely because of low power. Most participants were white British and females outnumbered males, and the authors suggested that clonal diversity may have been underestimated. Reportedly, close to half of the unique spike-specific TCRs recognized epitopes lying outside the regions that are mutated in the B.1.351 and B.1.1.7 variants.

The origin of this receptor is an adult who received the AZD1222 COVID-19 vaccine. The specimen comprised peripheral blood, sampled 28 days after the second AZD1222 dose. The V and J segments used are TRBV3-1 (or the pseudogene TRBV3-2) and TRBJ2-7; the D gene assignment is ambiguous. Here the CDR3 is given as CASSQDPNVAYEQYF. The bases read TGTGCCAGCAGCCAAGATCCTAACGTGGCCTACGAGCAGTACTTC.